A selection of T cell receptor beta chains follows, all from one sample in a study of patients and donors after allogeneic stem cell transplantation. TCRdb reprocessed the RT-PCR reads via MiXCR and lists one record per CDR3 protein. The sample includes 920,000 or so distinct CDR3 sequences, 18% of them seen just once. Sequencing was carried out using blood, either unsorted or a sorted T cell fraction (not recorded which). The receptors stem from a human donor who was either an allogeneic HSCT recipient or a stem cell or donor lymphocyte infusion donor (not recorded which). It is not recorded whose cells these are; they may come from a transplant donor. CDR3s include the opening cysteine and the closing phenylalanine or tryptophan. D genes are given only for firm matches. Expanded clones are given a class, and other clones once, few, many or no size at all.

V,size,D,J,DNA,CDR3
TRBV28,few,TRBD2,TRBJ2-3,TGTGCCAGCAGTCCATGGACTAGCGGGAGTAGGACAGATACGCAGTATTTT,CASSPWTSGSRTDTQYF
TRBV10-3,-,-,TRBJ2-5,TGTGCCATCAGTGAGTCGGCGCGAGGGCAAGAGACCCAGTACTTC,CAISESARGQETQYF
TRBV3-1,-,-,TRBJ2-2,TGTGCCAGCAGTTGGCCGGACTGGGTTCGCACCGGGGAGCTGTTTTTT,CASSWPDWVRTGELFF
TRBV24-1,-,-,TRBJ2-2,TGTGCCACCTCCGGGACGGCCCCGAACACCGGGGAGCTGTTTTTT,CATSGTAPNTGELFF
TRBV16,-,-,TRBJ2-7,TGTGCCAGCAGCCAATCCAGGGTCTACGAGCAGTACTTC,CASSQSRVYEQYF
TRBV18,-,-,TRBJ2-4,TGTGCCAGCTCACCACCTTCGGGGCCAGGGAGTTCCAAAAACATTCAGTACTTC,CASSPPSGPGSSKNIQYF
TRBV20-1,-,-,TRBJ2-5,TGCAGTGCGGACGCAGATGGGTGGGAGACCCAGTACTTC,CSADADGWETQYF
TRBV5-6,-,-,TRBJ2-2,TGTGCCAGCAGCCCGAGGAGGGTGAACACCGGGGAGCTGTTTTTT,CASSPRRVNTGELFF
TRBV5-5,-,-,TRBJ2-7,TGTGCCAGCAGCTTAAAGGGTGCCGAGCAGTACTTC,CASSLKGAEQYF
TRBV5-1,-,TRBD2,TRBJ2-3,TGCGCCAGCAGCTTGCCCTGGACTAGCGGGGTAGATACGCAGTATTTT,CASSLPWTSGVDTQYF
TRBV10-3,-,TRBD2,TRBJ2-1,TGTGCCATCAGCAATGCGGGGACTAGCGGGATTGAGCAGTTCTTC,CAISNAGTSGIEQFF
TRBV15,-,-,TRBJ2-7,TGTGCCACCAGCATAGACCCTCACCGACGTGAGCAGTACTTC,CATSIDPHRREQYF
TRBV5-4,once,-,TRBJ1-2,TGTGCCAGCAGCTTGCTCGGGGGCGGGGGGGGCTATGGCTACACCTTC,CASSLLGGGGGYGYTF
TRBV9,-,-,TRBJ1-5,TGTGCCAGCAGCGTAGGAGAAGGGCGTCAGCCCCAGCATTTT,CASSVGEGRQPQHF
TRBV6-2/TRBV6-3,-,TRBD2,TRBJ2-3,TGTGCCAGCAGTTCTGGACTAGCCGCCGCCACAGATACGCAGTATTTT,CASSSGLAAATDTQYF
TRBV5-1,-,-,TRBJ2-5,TGCGCCAGCAGCCTGAGCACCGGACCAGAGACCCAGTACTTC,CASSLSTGPETQYF
TRBV12-3/TRBV12-4,few,-,TRBJ1-2,TGTGCCAGCAGTTTTGGGGGGTCCACTAACTATGGCTACACCTTC,CASSFGGSTNYGYTF
TRBV12-3/TRBV12-4,many,TRBD1,TRBJ2-2,TGTGCCAGCAGTTTAGAGGACAGGGTGAACACCGGGGAGCTGTTTTTT,CASSLEDRVNTGELFF
TRBV5-1,-,TRBD2,TRBJ2-1,TGCGCCAGCAGCTTGGCTAGCGGAGGCGTATACAATGAGCAGTTCTTC,CASSLASGGVYNEQFF
TRBV7-2,-,-,TRBJ2-1,TGTGCCAGCAGCTTATGGGAAGGGGTGGGTGAGCAGTTCTTC,CASSLWEGVGEQFF
TRBV5-5,-,TRBD1,TRBJ1-2,TGTGCCAGCACATTTGGACAGGGGGATGGCTACACCTTC,CASTFGQGDGYTF
TRBV5-6,-,-,TRBJ2-3,TGTGCCAGCAGCTTGTTGGGGGGGCTAGATACGCAGTATTTT,CASSLLGGLDTQYF
TRBV4-1,-,TRBD2,TRBJ2-7,TGCGCCAGCAGCCAGGATGGGGGGAGGGCCTACGAGCAGTACTTC,CASSQDGGRAYEQYF
TRBV7-9,few,TRBD2,TRBJ2-1,TGTGCCAGCAGCCCTGGACTAGCGGGAGGGACCTACAATGAGCAGTTCTTC,CASSPGLAGGTYNEQFF
TRBV7-9,few,-,TRBJ1-4,TGTGCCAGCAGCTCCTCCTGGGCGGGTGGGCCTAATGAAAAACTGTTTTTT,CASSSSWAGGPNEKLFF
TRBV10-2,-,TRBD2,TRBJ2-7,TGCGCCAGCAGTGACCCGGGACTAGCGGTCCCGTACGAGCAGTACTTC,CASSDPGLAVPYEQYF
TRBV4-3,-,-,TRBJ2-1,TGCGCCAGCAGCCATGATCGCGGAGCGGCCTCCTCCTACAATGAGCAGTTCTTC,CASSHDRGAASSYNEQFF
TRBV7-9,-,-,TRBJ1-1,TGTGCCAGCAGCCCACAGAAGGGGCGGGGTAAGAACACTGAAGCTTTCTTT,CASSPQKGRGKNTEAFF
TRBV9,-,-,TRBJ2-3,TGTGCCAGCAGTTCAAGAGGGGGGGCGTTGGGTGCAGATACGCAGTATTTT,CASSSRGGALGADTQYF
TRBV15,-,-,TRBJ2-1,TGTGCCACCAGCGGGTTGCACGAGCAGTTCTTC,CATSGLHEQFF
TRBV12-3/TRBV12-4,-,-,TRBJ2-7,TGTGCCATCGACGGAGAACCTTACGAGCAGTACTTC,CAIDGEPYEQYF
TRBV20-1,few,-,TRBJ1-1,TGCAGTGCTAGAAGCGAGACATACGAAGCTTTCTTT,CSARSETYEAFF